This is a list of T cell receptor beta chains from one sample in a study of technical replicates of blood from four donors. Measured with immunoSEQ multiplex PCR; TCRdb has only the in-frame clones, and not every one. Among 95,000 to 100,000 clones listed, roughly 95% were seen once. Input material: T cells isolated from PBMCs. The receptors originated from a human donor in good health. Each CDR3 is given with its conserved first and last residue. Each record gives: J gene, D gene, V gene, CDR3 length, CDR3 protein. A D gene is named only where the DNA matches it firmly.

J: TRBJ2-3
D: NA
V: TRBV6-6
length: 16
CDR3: CASSYSMSRVTDTQYF

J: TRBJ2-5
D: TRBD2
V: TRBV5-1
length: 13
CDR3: CASGTGGGETQYF

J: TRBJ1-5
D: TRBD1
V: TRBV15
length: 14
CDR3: CATSRSGTGRPQHF

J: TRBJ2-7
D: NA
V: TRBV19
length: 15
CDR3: CANIGGQSPPWEQYF

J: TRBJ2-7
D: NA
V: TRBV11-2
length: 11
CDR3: CASSPNYEQYF

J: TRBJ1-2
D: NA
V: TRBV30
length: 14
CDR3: CAWRQTGVYYGYTF

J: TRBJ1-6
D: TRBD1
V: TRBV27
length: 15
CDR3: CASSLSGRGNSPLHF

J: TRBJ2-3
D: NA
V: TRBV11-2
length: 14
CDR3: CASSLDLSTDTQYF

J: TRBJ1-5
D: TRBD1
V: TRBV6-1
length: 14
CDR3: CASSVTGVFQPQHF

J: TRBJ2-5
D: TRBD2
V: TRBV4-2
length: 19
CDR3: CASSQERVTSGSSGETQYF

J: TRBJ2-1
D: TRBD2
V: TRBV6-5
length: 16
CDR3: CASSYGLAGGWNEQFF

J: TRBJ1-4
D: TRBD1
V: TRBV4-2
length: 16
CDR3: CASSHGQGWANEKLFF

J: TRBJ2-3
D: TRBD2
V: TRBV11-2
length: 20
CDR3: CASSLDALAGDKLSTDTQYF

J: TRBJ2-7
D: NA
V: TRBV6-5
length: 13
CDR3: CASSYGTSYEQYF

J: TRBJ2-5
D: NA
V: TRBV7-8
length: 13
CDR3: CASSRTVQETQYF

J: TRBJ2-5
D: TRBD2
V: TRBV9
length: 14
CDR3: CASSKAGGLETQYF

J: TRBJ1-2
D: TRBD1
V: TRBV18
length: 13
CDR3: CASSPDRDYGYTF

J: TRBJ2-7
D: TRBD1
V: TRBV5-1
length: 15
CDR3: CASSSAQGALYEQYF

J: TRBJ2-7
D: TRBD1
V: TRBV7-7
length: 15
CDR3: CASSRGTGSSYEQYF

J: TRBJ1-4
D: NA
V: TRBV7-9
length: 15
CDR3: CASSLGRGTNEKLFF

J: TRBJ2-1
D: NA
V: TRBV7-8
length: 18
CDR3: CASFGVGRIPSVGDEQFF

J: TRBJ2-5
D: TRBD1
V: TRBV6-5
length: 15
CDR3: CASTQGTGLPETQYF

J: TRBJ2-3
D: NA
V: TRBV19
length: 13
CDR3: CASSIDKSNTQYF

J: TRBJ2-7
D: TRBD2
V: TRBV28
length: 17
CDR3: CASSLTGTSGRSYEQYF

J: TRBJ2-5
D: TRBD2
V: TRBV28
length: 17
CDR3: CASRPAGESTRQVTQYF

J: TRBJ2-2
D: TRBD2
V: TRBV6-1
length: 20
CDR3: CASSVVNPGLNMRRTGELFF

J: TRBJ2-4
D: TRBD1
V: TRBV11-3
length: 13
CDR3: CASSLDRGNIQYF

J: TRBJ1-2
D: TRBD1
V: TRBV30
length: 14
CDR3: CAWGKQGRESGYTF

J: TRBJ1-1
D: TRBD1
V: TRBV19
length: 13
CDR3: CASRGTENTEAFF

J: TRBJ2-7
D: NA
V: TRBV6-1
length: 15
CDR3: CASREVRGTGYEQYF

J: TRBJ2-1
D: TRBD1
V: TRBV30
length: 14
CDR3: CAWRKRQGYNEQFF

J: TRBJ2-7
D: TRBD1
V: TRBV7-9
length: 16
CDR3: CASSHRGTEISYEQYF

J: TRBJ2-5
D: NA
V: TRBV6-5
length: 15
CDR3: CASTAQSWGRETQYF

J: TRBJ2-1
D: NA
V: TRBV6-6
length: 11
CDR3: CASSLQDEQFF

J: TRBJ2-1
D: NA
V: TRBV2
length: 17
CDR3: CASTLNGGAGGYNEQFF

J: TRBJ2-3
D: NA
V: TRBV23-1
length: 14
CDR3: CASARGLGWNTQYF

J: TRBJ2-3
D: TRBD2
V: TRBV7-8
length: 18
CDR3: CASSLGPSGGTSTDTQYF

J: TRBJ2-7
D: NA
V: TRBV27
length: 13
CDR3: CASGGGSTYEQYF

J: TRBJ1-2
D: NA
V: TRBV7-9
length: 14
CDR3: CASSLAQPSYGYTF

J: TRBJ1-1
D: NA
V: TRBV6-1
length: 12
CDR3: CASSREITEAFF

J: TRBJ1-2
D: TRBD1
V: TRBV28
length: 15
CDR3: CASSLDRAVGYGYTF

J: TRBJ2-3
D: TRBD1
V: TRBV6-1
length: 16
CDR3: CASSDTGTGDPDTQYF

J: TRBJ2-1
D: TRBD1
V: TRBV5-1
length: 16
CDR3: CASSSLTGTGGSRQFF

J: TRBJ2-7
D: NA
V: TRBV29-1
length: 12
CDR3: CSARGVSYEQYF

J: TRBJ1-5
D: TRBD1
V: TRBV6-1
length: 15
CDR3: CASVSSRGPDQPQHF

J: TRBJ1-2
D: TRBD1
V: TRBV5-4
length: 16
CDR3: CASSLGPGGTVYGYTF

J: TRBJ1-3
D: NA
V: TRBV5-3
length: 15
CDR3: CARSRVDSSGNTIYF

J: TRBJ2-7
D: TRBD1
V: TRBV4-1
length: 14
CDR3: CASSQGDRPYEQYF